The rows below give T cell receptor beta chains drawn from one sample of a study of T cells in Graves' hyperthyroidism and ophthalmopathy. TCRdb fed the multiplex PCR reads into MiXCR, producing one record per CDR3 protein. The repertoire includes a few hundred thousand distinct CDR3 sequences, around 14% of them detected once, and roughly 26% sits in the top ten. Sequenced: blood. The source of these receptors is a woman aged 18-30 years with Graves' hyperthyroidism that later progressed to Graves' ophthalmopathy. The CDR3 runs from the conserved cysteine through the conserved F or W.

CDR3aa: CASSLVAGTGAVEQYF
v_gene: TRBV27
j_gene: TRBJ2-7

CDR3aa: CSARDQAGGPFEQFF
v_gene: TRBV20-1
j_gene: TRBJ2-1

CDR3aa: CASKLAGYYEQYF
v_gene: TRBV6-1
j_gene: TRBJ2-7

CDR3aa: CASSLGFGLGSPLHF
v_gene: TRBV27
j_gene: TRBJ1-6

CDR3aa: CASSPLTGYSNQPQHF
v_gene: TRBV5-5
j_gene: TRBJ1-5

CDR3aa: CASSPSLPRDEQFF
v_gene: TRBV28
j_gene: TRBJ2-1

CDR3aa: CASRALYEQYF
v_gene: TRBV28
j_gene: TRBJ2-7

CDR3aa: CASTPRGAGGVDTQYF
v_gene: TRBV6-2/TRBV6-3
j_gene: TRBJ2-3

CDR3aa: CASSLVGQGLGDTEAFF
v_gene: TRBV18
j_gene: TRBJ1-1

CDR3aa: CASSAASLGKLFF
v_gene: TRBV28
j_gene: TRBJ1-4

CDR3aa: CASSSRRLAGDEQYF
v_gene: TRBV7-2
j_gene: TRBJ2-7

CDR3aa: CASSVTGTGANQPQHF
v_gene: TRBV28
j_gene: TRBJ1-5

CDR3aa: CSARGRLAGYSSTDTQYF
v_gene: TRBV20-1
j_gene: TRBJ2-3

CDR3aa: CAWTPPSVRDRGIEAFF
v_gene: TRBV30
j_gene: TRBJ1-1

CDR3aa: CASSFSGGSYEQYF
v_gene: TRBV7-2
j_gene: TRBJ2-7

CDR3aa: CSALAGGSLGQFF
v_gene: TRBV20-1
j_gene: TRBJ2-1

CDR3aa: CASSLQDLQETQYF
v_gene: TRBV28
j_gene: TRBJ2-5

CDR3aa: CSARPPGAETQYF
v_gene: TRBV20-1
j_gene: TRBJ2-5

CDR3aa: CATQEGQLVFSPLHF
v_gene: TRBV15
j_gene: TRBJ1-6

CDR3aa: CASSLLVSSDEQYF
v_gene: TRBV7-9
j_gene: TRBJ2-7

CDR3aa: CASSESYLGTNEQFF
v_gene: TRBV2
j_gene: TRBJ2-1

CDR3aa: CASSPGLERETQYF
v_gene: TRBV18
j_gene: TRBJ2-5

CDR3aa: CASSSTGKETQYF
v_gene: TRBV7-3
j_gene: TRBJ2-5

CDR3aa: CASSLQKIGGSPGNTIYF
v_gene: TRBV28
j_gene: TRBJ1-3

CDR3aa: CASSKGLASYEQYF
v_gene: TRBV6-2/TRBV6-3
j_gene: TRBJ2-7

CDR3aa: CSATLGASLENIQYF
v_gene: TRBV20-1
j_gene: TRBJ2-4

CDR3aa: CASCPGQGSSYEQYF
v_gene: TRBV5-8
j_gene: TRBJ2-7

CDR3aa: CASSLGLGQNAKNIQYF
v_gene: TRBV7-2
j_gene: TRBJ2-4

CDR3aa: CASSPTHQPQHF
v_gene: TRBV28
j_gene: TRBJ1-5

CDR3aa: CASSPGIRDVDSPLHF
v_gene: TRBV11-2
j_gene: TRBJ1-6

CDR3aa: CASSRDSVYEQYF
v_gene: TRBV5-1
j_gene: TRBJ2-7

CDR3aa: CAWSVGRFTVAEAFF
v_gene: TRBV30
j_gene: TRBJ1-1

CDR3aa: CASTQGPYNEQFF
v_gene: TRBV2
j_gene: TRBJ2-1

CDR3aa: CASSGLGGWNEQFF
v_gene: TRBV7-2
j_gene: TRBJ2-1

CDR3aa: CASSLIIDTQYF
v_gene: TRBV7-9
j_gene: TRBJ2-3

CDR3aa: CASSIDLAGGQNEQFF
v_gene: TRBV19
j_gene: TRBJ2-1

CDR3aa: CASSQVANGFREQYF
v_gene: TRBV3-1
j_gene: TRBJ2-7